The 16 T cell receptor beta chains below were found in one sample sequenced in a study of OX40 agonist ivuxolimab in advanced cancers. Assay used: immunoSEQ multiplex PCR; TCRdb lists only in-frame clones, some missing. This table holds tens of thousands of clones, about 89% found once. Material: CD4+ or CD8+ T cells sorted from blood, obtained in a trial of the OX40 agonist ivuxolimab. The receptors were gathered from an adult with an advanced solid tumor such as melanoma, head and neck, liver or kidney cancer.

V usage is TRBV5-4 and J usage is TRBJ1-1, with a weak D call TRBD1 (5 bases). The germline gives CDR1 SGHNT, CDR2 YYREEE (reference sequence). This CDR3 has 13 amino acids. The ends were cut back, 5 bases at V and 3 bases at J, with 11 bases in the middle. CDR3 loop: CASRPGVDTEAFF. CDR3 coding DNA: TGTGCCAGCAGGCCGGGGGTCGACACTGAAGCTTTCTTT.

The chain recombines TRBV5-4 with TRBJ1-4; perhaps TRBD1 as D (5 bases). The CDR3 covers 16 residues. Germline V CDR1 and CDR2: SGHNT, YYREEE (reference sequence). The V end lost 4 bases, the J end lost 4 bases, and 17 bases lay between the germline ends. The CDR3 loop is CASSRSDSRFNEKLFF. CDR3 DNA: TGTGCCAGCAGCCGAAGTGACAGCCGTTTTAATGAAAAACTGTTTTTT.

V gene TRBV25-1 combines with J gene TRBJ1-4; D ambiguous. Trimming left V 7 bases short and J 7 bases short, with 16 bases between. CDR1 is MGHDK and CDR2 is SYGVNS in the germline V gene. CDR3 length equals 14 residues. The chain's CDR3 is CASTTNPAVEKLFF. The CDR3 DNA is TGTGCCAGCACCACGAACCCGGCAGTTGAAAAACTGTTTTTT. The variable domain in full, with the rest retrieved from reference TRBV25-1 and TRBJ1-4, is EADIYQTPRYLVIGTGKKITLECSQTMGHDKMYWYQQDPGMELHLIHYSYGVNSTEKGDLSSESTVSRIRTEHFPLTLESARPSHTSQYLCASTTNPAVEKLFFGSGTQLSVL.

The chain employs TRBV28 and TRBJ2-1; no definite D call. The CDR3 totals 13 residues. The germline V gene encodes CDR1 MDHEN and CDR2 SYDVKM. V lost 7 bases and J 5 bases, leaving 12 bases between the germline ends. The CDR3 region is CASKWKRDNEQFF. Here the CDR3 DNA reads TGTGCCAGCAAGTGGAAACGAGACAATGAGCAGTTCTTC. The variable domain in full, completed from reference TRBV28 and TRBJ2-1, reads DVKVTQSSRYLVKRTGEKVFLECVQDMDHENMFWYRQDPGLGLRLIYFSYDVKMKEKGDIPEGYSVSREKKERFSLILESASTNQTSMYLCASKWKRDNEQFFGPGTRLTVL.

CDR3 nucleotides: TGCGCCAGCAGCTCATGGACAGGGCCGGCTGAAAAACTGTTTTTT. It is translated as CASSSWTGPAEKLFF. The chain employs TRBV5-1 and TRBJ1-4; 8 bases are shared with TRBD1. The CDR3 has 15 amino acids. J was trimmed by 7 bases and V by 3 bases; bases with no gene match: 8. Germline V gene lookup returns CDR1 SGHRS and CDR2 YFSETQ.

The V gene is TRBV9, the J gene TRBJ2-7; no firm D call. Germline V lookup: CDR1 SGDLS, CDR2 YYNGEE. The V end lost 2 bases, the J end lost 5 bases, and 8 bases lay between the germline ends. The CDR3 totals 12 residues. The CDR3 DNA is TGTGCCAGCAGCGTCAGAACGGACGAGCAGTACTTC. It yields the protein CASSVRTDEQYF.

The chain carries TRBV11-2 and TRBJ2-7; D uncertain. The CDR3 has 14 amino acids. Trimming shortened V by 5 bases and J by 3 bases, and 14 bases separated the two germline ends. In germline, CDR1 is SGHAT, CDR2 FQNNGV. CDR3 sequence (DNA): TGTGCCAGCAGCCGACTGCGGATGGACTACGAGCAGTACTTC. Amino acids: CASSRLRMDYEQYF.

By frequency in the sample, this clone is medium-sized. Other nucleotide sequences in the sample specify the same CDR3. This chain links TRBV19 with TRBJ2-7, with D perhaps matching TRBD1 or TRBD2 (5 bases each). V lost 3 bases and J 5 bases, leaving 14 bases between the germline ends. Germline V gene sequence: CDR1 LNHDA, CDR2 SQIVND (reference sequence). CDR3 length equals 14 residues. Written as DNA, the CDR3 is TGTGCCAGTAGTATCCAGGGACCCCACGACGAGCAGTACTTC. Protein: CASSIQGPHDEQYF.

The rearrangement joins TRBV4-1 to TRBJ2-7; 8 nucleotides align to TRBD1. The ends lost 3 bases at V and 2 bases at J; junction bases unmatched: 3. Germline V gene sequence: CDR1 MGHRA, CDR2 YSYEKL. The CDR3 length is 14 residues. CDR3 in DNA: TGCGCCAGCAGCCACGGGACAGGCCCCTACGAGCAGTACTTC. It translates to CASSHGTGPYEQYF.

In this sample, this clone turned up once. CDR3 sequence reads: CATDDEFSNQPQHF. The CDR3 DNA follows: TGTGCCACCGATGACGAATTTAGCAATCAGCCCCAGCATTTT. V gene TRBV6-1 combines with J gene TRBJ1-5; unclear D gene. This CDR3 has 14 amino acids. CDR1 MNHNS and CDR2 SASEGT come from the germline V gene. The ends were cut back, 10 bases at V and 0 bases at J, with 13 bases in the middle.

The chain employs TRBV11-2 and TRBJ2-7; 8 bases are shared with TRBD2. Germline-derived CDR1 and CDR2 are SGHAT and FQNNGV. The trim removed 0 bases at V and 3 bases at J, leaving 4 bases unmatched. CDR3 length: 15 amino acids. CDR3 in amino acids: CASSLELAVYYEQYF. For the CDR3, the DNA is TGTGCCAGCAGCTTAGAACTAGCGGTCTACTACGAGCAGTACTTC.

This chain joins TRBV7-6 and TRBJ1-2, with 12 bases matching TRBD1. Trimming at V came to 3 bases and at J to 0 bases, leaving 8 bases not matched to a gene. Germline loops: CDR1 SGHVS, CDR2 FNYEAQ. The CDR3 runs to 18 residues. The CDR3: CASSLPPGQGATNYGYTF. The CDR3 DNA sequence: TGTGCCAGCAGCTTGCCACCGGGACAGGGGGCGACTAACTATGGCTACACCTTC.

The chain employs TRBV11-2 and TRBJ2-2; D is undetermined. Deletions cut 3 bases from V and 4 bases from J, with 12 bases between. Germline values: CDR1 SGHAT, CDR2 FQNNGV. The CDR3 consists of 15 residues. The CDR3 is CASSFRFQITGELFF. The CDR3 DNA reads TGTGCCAGCAGCTTTAGGTTCCAGATCACCGGGGAGCTGTTTTTT.

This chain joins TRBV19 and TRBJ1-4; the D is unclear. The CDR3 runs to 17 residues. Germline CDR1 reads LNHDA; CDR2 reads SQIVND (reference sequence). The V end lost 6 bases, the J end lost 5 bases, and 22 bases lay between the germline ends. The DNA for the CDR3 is TGTGCCAGTAGCCCTATCCTACCCTCGCAACCAAATGAAAAACTGTTTTTT. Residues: CASSPILPSQPNEKLFF.

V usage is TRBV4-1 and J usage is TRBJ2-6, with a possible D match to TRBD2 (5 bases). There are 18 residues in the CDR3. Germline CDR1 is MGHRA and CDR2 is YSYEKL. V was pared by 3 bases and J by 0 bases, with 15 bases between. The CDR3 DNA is TGCGCCAGCAGCCAGGGCTGGACTCTTACCTCTGGGGCCAACGTCCTGACTTTC. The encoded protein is CASSQGWTLTSGANVLTF.

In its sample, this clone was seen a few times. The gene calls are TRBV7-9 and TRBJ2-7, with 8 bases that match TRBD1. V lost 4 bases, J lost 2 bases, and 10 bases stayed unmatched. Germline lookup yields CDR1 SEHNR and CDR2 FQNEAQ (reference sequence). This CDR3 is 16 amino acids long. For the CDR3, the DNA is TGTGCCAGCAGCTCCACCGACAGGGGACATACCTACGAGCAGTACTTC. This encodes CASSSTDRGHTYEQYF.